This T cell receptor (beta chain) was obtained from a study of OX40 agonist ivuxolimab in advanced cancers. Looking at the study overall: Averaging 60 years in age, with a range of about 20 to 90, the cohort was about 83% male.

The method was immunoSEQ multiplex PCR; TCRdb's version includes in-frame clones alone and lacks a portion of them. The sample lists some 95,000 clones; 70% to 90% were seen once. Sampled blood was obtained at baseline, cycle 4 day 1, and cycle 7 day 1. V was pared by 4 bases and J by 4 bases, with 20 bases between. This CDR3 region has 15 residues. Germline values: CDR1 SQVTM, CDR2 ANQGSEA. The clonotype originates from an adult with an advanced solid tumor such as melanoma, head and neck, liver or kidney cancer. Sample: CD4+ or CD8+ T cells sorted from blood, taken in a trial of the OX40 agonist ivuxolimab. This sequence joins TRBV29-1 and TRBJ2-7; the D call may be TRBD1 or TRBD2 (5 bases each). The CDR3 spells CSVVEVGPVAYEQYF. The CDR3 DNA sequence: TGCAGCGTTGTAGAGGTGGGACCGGTTGCATACGAGCAGTACTTC.